The 9 T cell receptor beta chains in this list originate from one sample, sequenced in a study of PD-L1 blockade in urothelial cancer. Documented time point: pretreatment peripheral blood. The repertoire was sequenced with immunoSEQ multiplex PCR; TCRdb's copy has only in-frame clones and lacks some. The repertoire holds some 56,000 clones, with 85% as singletons. This material consisted of PBMCs, taken around atezolizumab (anti-PD-L1) treatment. The receptors derive from a man in his 70s with urothelial cancer.

The gene calls are TRBV28 and TRBJ2-7, with a possible D match to TRBD2 (5 bases). The CDR3 covers 13 residues. Germline CDR1 MDHEN, CDR2 SYDVKM. Trimming cost V 5 bases and J 5 bases, with 13 bases left between them. The CDR3 protein is CASSVDYIHEQYF. In DNA, the CDR3 is TGTGCCAGCAGTGTCGACTACATCCACGAGCAGTACTTC. Based on the CDR3 plus reference TRBV28 and TRBJ2-7, the full variable domain is DVKVTQSSRYLVKRTGEKVFLECVQDMDHENMFWYRQDPGLGLRLIYFSYDVKMKEKGDIPEGYSVSREKKERFSLILESASTNQTSMYLCASSVDYIHEQYFGPGTRLTVT.

The rearrangement uses TRBV5-4 and TRBJ2-7; 8 bases align to TRBD2. V dropped 2 bases and J dropped 7; count of bases not matched to a gene: 11. CDR1 and CDR2 (germline): SGHNT, YYREEE (reference sequence). There are 15 residues in the CDR3. The CDR3 sequence: CASSFSGGRRGEQYF. The CDR3 DNA sequence: TGTGCCAGCAGCTTTTCCGGCGGGAGGCGGGGGGAGCAGTACTTC.

The chain carries TRBV19 and TRBJ2-5, with 10 bases fitting TRBD1. The germline gives CDR1 LNHDA, CDR2 SQIVND (reference sequence). V lost 5 bases to trimming and J lost 4 bases; unmatched junction nucleotides: 4. CDR3 size: 14 residues. The CDR3 DNA sequence: TGTGCCAGTAGTGCGACAGGGGGCGTAGAGACCCAGTACTTC. Translated: CASSATGGVETQYF.

The rearrangement uses TRBV4-2 and TRBJ2-7; TRBD2 agrees at 13 bases. V dropped 0 bases and J dropped 3; count of bases not matched to a gene: 5. The germline V gene has CDR1 LGHNA and CDR2 YNFKEQ. The CDR3 is made up of 17 amino acids. Here the CDR3 reads CASSQDGTSGIYYEQYF. CDR3 nucleotides: TGTGCCAGCAGCCAAGATGGGACTAGCGGGATATACTACGAGCAGTACTTC.

The gene calls are TRBV7-3 and TRBJ2-3; D may be TRBD1 (7 bases). This CDR3 region has 15 residues. CDR1 is SGHTA, CDR2 FQGTGA, per germline. Between the trimmed V and J ends, which lost 4 bases and 6 bases, there was a span of 17 bases. CDR3 protein: CASSSQGGASDTQYF. The CDR3 DNA is TGTGCCAGCAGCTCCCAGGGGGGCGCATCCGATACGCAGTATTTT.

This clone has just a few counts. V is TRBV6-5 and J is TRBJ1-1, with a weak D call TRBD1 (5 bases). The CDR3 runs 12 residues. Germline V gene sequence: CDR1 MNHEY, CDR2 SVGAGI. The germline V and J ends were trimmed by 8 bases and 2 bases, with 9 bases remaining between them. CDR3 bases: TGTGCCAGCTCAGGGCTAAACACTGAAGCTTTCTTT. The encoded protein is CASSGLNTEAFF.

The gene calls are TRBV19 and TRBJ1-5; D unclear. The V gene lost 4 bases and the J gene lost 2 bases, with 18 bases spanning the gap. The V gene's germline CDR1 is LNHDA and CDR2 SQIVND (reference sequence). The CDR3 sequence is 17 residues long. The chain's CDR3 is CASSNLRAWEGNQPQHF. For the CDR3, the DNA is TGTGCCAGTAGTAACCTCCGGGCCTGGGAGGGCAATCAGCCCCAGCATTTT.

The genes are TRBV29-1 and TRBJ2-7, with D hard to call. The germline gives CDR1 SQVTM, CDR2 ANQGSEA. The CDR3 is 13 amino acids. The V end was cut by 4 bases, the J end by 3 bases, with 13 bases between. The CDR3: CSVVLFYSYEQYF. Here the CDR3 DNA reads TGCAGCGTTGTCCTCTTTTATAGCTACGAGCAGTACTTC.

The rearrangement links TRBV2 to TRBJ2-1; tentative D call: TRBD1 (5 bases). The CDR3 runs 14 residues. The V end lost 4 bases, the J end lost 3 bases, and 10 bases lay between the germline ends. In germline, CDR1 is SNHLY, CDR2 FYNNEI. The CDR3 is CASSGQGGYNEQFF. CDR3 sequence (DNA): TGTGCCAGCAGTGGGCAGGGCGGCTACAATGAGCAGTTCTTC.